Included here is one TCR beta chain sequence, with context. Its antigen is unidentified. The data stem from a study of cytomegalovirus exposure and HLA in healthy donors. General study results and limits: Common viral pathogens seemed to be connected with several of the most significant clusters, according to a later analysis. Analyses of presence/absence relied on an assumption of roughly uniform sequencing depth across donors. A cluster of highly shared sequence variants was likely a sequencing artifact. Researchers reported that a few CMV-associated chains were confirmed in vitro as CMV antigen-specific.

V was clipped by 2 bases and J by 4 bases; unmatched bases: 4. Germline CDR1 and CDR2: GTSNPN and SVGIG (reference sequence). CDR3 length equals 13 residues. PCR was performed using 60 Vbeta and 13 Jbeta primers. TCRdb's table, derived via immunoSEQ multiplex PCR, lists solely in-frame clones and lacks some. Of about 140,000 clones in the sample, around 70% are singletons; the top ten hold roughly 2%. This clonotype originated in a man aged 40-49 years in good health and CMV-seronegative. The sequencing input was PBMCs. This chain links TRBV30 with TRBJ1-1, with 7 bases lining up with TRBD1. The DNA of the CDR3 is TGTGCCTGGAGTCGGCAGGGGGGCACTGAAGCTTTCTTT. Translated: CAWSRQGGTEAFF.